In its sample, the clone carrying this T cell receptor beta chain was seen a few times. The antigen is unknown. This sample is drawn from a study of response to subunit inactivated influenza vaccine. Study-level points and caveats: Authors suggested that a seasonal influenza vaccination recruits few new T cells each time.

CDR3 length: 14 amino acids. Trimming took 1 base from V and 8 from J; bases not matched to a gene: 5. The germline CDR1 and CDR2 sequences are DFQATT and SNEGSKA (reference sequence). TCRdb passed the RT-PCR reads through MiXCR, listing each CDR3 protein once. Altogether about 610,000 distinct CDR3 sequences are present, about 14% being singletons, with the ten largest covering around 10%. The receptor was isolated from a man over 45 who received an inactivated influenza vaccine. This chain connects TRBV20-1 to TRBJ2-1, with 10 nucleotides matching TRBD2. The sample consisted of PBMCs from blood, taken roughly 13 days after vaccination. The chain's CDR3 is CSARAPSGGYEQFF. In DNA, the CDR3 is TGCAGTGCTAGAGCCCCTAGCGGGGGTTATGAGCAGTTCTTC.